These 23 T cell receptor beta chains were all obtained from the same sample, sequenced in a study of T cells in Graves' hyperthyroidism and ophthalmopathy. TCR beta CDR3 regions were amplified from RNA transcripts. With the HTBI primer set, the TCR CDR3 went through a first round of RT-PCR. Via MiXCR, TCRdb re-called the multiplex PCR reads, giving one row per CDR3 protein. Seen here are about 290,000 distinct CDR3 sequences, approximately 12% observed once, and the top ten hold more than 7.5%. The sample was blood. The receptors were gathered from a woman aged 25 to 45 with Graves' hyperthyroidism that later progressed to Graves' ophthalmopathy.

In this sample, this clonotype turned up a few times. A much larger clone is a single base away; this may be a read error. The genes are TRBV28 and TRBJ2-7, with D perhaps matching TRBD2 (6 bases). The CDR3 sequence is 14 residues long. Germline assignment: CDR1 MDHEN and CDR2 SYDVKM. This chain's CDR3 is CAGSLSGGSYEQYF. CDR3 DNA: TGTGCCGGCAGTTTATCCGGGGGCTCCTACGAGCAGTACTTC.

The V and J genes are TRBV5-1 and TRBJ2-7; 12 bases agree with TRBD1. Germline CDR1 reads SGHRS; CDR2 reads YFSETQ. This CDR3 is built from 16 residues. J gave up 3 bases and V 5 bases, and 9 bases lay outside the gene matches. This chain's CDR3 is CASSPTGTGGFYEQYF. In nucleotides, the CDR3 is TGCGCCAGCAGTCCGACCGGGACAGGGGGCTTCTACGAGCAGTACTTC.

Ten or more counts support this clonotype. CDR3 sequence: CASSNSTQYF. DNA for the CDR3: TGTGCCAGCAGCAACTCTACGCAGTATTTT. This chain links TRBV11-2 with TRBJ2-3; D ambiguous. This CDR3 comprises 10 residues. From germline, CDR1 is SGHAT and CDR2 FQNNGV. Trimming took 5 bases from V and 8 from J, leaving 5 bases between them.

This clonotype was detected many times. This chain connects TRBV18 to TRBJ1-3; no clear D gene. Per the germline V gene, CDR1 is KGHSH and CDR2 is LQKENI. The CDR3 is made up of 14 amino acids. V dropped 5 bases and J dropped 4 bases, with 12 bases sitting between them. CDR3 bases: TGTGCCAGCTCAGCCGGGGTATCCGGAAACACCATATATTTT. Protein: CASSAGVSGNTIYF.

This sequence joins TRBV6-1 and TRBJ2-3; D possibly uses TRBD1 or TRBD2 (5 bases each). The germline V gene has CDR1 MNHNS and CDR2 SASEGT. This CDR3 spans 13 amino acids. V lost 4 bases and J 14 bases, leaving 19 bases between the germline ends. For the CDR3, the DNA is TGTGCCAGCAGTGTGGCCGGGACCGATCTTCTGTATTTT. Translating gives CASSVAGTDLLYF.

CDR3 coding DNA: TGTGCCAGCAGCCCAGTGGGGGGACAGTTCACAGATACGCAGTATTTT. Translating gives CASSPVGGQFTDTQYF. This sequence joins TRBV4-2 and TRBJ2-3, with a tentative D call TRBD1 (7 bases). V lost 4 bases to trimming and J lost 2 bases, with 16 bases between them. CDR3 length: 16 residues. Germline V gene sequence: CDR1 LGHNA, CDR2 YNFKEQ.

The genes are TRBV11-3 and TRBJ1-5; D not resolved. Germline CDR1 is SGHNT and CDR2 is YENEEA. The germline V and J ends were trimmed by 5 bases and 1 base, with 12 bases remaining between them. This CDR3 has 15 residues. The CDR3 loop is CASSPRNGSNQPQHF. CDR3 nucleotides: TGTGCCAGCAGCCCCAGGAATGGGAGCAATCAGCCCCAGCATTTT.

There are many counts of this clonotype. The V and J genes are TRBV7-8 and TRBJ1-6; no firm D call. In germline, CDR1 is SGHVS, CDR2 FQNEAQ. Trimming pared 5 bases from V and 6 bases from J, leaving 14 bases between. The CDR3 is 15 amino acids. The CDR3 nucleotides read TGTGCCAGCAGCCCCCAACAAACCCCTAATTCACCCCTCCACTTT. Translation: CASSPQQTPNSPLHF.

This clonotype was observed a few times. J is TRBJ2-7 and V is TRBV7-9; 7 bases agree with TRBD2. This CDR3 spans 13 amino acids. The germline CDR1 and CDR2 sequences are SEHNR and FQNEAQ (reference sequence). V was pared by 11 bases and J by 6 bases, with 13 bases of the junction left unmatched. CDR3 nucleotide sequence: TGTGCCGGGGAAACTGGCGGGAGAGGCGAGCAGTACTTC. It specifies CAGETGGRGEQYF.

The gene calls are TRBV9 and TRBJ1-3, with a weak D call TRBD1 (5 bases). CDR3 size: 17 residues. Germline V gene sequence: CDR1 SGDLS, CDR2 YYNGEE. V dropped 0 bases and J dropped 3 bases, with 16 bases sitting between them. In nucleotides, the CDR3 is TGTGCCAGCAGCGTAGACCTCGGGGGTGACAATGGAAACACCATATATTTT. As protein: CASSVDLGGDNGNTIYF.

This clonotype was seen repeatedly, ten times or more. The genes are TRBV7-2 and TRBJ1-2; D unclear. V was cut by 0 bases and J by 4 bases, with 15 bases left in between. There are 16 residues in the CDR3. CDR1 and CDR2 (germline): SGHTA, FQGNSA. The CDR3: CASSLAPTTDGYGYTF. The CDR3 DNA is TGTGCCAGCAGCTTAGCTCCAACGACGGACGGCTATGGCTACACCTTC.

This clonotype was counted between two and nine times. V gene TRBV20-1 combines with J gene TRBJ2-3, with TRBD2 matching 7 bases. The trim removed 5 bases at V and 3 bases at J, leaving 11 bases unmatched. The germline V gene encodes CDR1 DFQATT and CDR2 SNEGSKA (reference sequence). This CDR3 has 15 amino acids. CDR3 amino acids: CSAGGSSGSTDTQYF. In DNA form, the CDR3 reads TGCAGTGCTGGGGGGTCTAGCGGTAGTACAGATACGCAGTATTTT.

This clonotype was counted ten times or more. The rearrangement joins TRBV5-1 to TRBJ2-5; D possibly matches TRBD1 or TRBD2 (5 bases each). CDR1 is SGHRS and CDR2 is YFSETQ in the germline V gene. V was shortened by 6 bases and J by 5 bases, with 14 bases between the two germline ends. The CDR3 consists of 13 residues. CDR3 in amino acids: CASTTMWGETQYF. The CDR3 coding sequence is TGCGCCAGCACGACGATGTGGGGGGAGACCCAGTACTTC. The entire variable domain, with the rest obtained from reference TRBV5-1 and TRBJ2-5, is as follows: KAGVTQTPRYLIKTRGQQVTLSCSPISGHRSVSWYQQTPGQGLQFLFEYFSETQRNKGNFPGRFSGRQFSNSRSEMNVSTLELGDSALYLCASTTMWGETQYFGPGTRLLVL.

The table lists this clonotype with many counts. The V and J genes are TRBV7-3 and TRBJ2-2; 10 nucleotides align to TRBD2. The CDR3 sequence is 14 residues long. Germline lookup yields CDR1 SGHTA and CDR2 FQGTGA. V lost 10 bases to trimming and J lost 4 bases; unmatched junction nucleotides: 6. CDR3 in DNA: TGTGCCACCTCTAGCGGGAGTACCACCGGGGAGCTGTTTTTT. Translating gives CATSSGSTTGELFF.

This clonotype was seen only a few times. Here the CDR3 reads CASSWGGPGELFF. CDR3 bases: TGTGCCAGCAGCTGGGGAGGGCCCGGGGAGCTGTTTTTT. The J gene is TRBJ2-2, the V gene TRBV7-9, with 7 bases that match TRBD2. Trimming removed 4 bases from V and 6 bases from J; junction bases left unmatched: 2. The germline V gene encodes CDR1 SEHNR and CDR2 FQNEAQ (reference sequence). This CDR3 comprises 13 residues.

This clonotype was recorded many times. The V and J genes are TRBV5-1 and TRBJ2-7, with D possibly called TRBD1 or TRBD2 (5 bases each). V was pared by 3 bases and J by 1 base, with 11 bases between. Germline V lookup: CDR1 SGHRS, CDR2 YFSETQ. This CDR3 has 14 residues. Here the CDR3 reads CASSWGRDSYEQYF. CDR3 nucleotide sequence: TGCGCCAGCAGCTGGGGACGGGATTCCTACGAGCAGTACTTC.

In this sample, this clonotype turned up many times. The chain couples TRBV18 to TRBJ1-5; no firm D call. Trimming shortened V by 3 bases and J by 2 bases, and 8 bases separated the two germline ends. The germline gives CDR1 KGHSH, CDR2 LQKENI. This CDR3 region has 14 residues. In DNA form, the CDR3 reads TGTGCCAGCTCACCCGATTCGGGCAATCAGCCCCAGCATTTT. Amino acids: CASSPDSGNQPQHF.

In regard to this clonotype: It may be a read error: a sequence one base away is much more abundant. The chain couples TRBV10-3 to TRBJ2-5; D is ambiguous. This CDR3 comprises 12 residues. Trimming shortened V by 8 bases and J by 3 bases, and 10 bases separated the two germline ends. The germline V gene has CDR1 ENHRY and CDR2 SYGVKD. This CDR3 reads CAIGPGEETQYF. The CDR3 nucleotides read TGTGCCATCGGTCCAGGCGAAGAGACCCAGTACTTC.

This clonotype was found a few times. The rearrangement joins TRBV27 to TRBJ1-1; a possible D gene is TRBD1 (6 bases). The CDR3 extends over 13 amino acids. Trimming left V 5 bases short and J 4 bases short, with 11 bases between. Germline assignment: CDR1 MNHEY and CDR2 SMNVEV (reference sequence). CDR3 coding DNA: TGTGCCAGCAGTGATACAGGGAGCACTGAAGCTTTCTTT. It yields the protein CASSDTGSTEAFF.

The chain employs TRBV7-6 and TRBJ1-1; 7 bases fit TRBD1. The V segment lost 4 bases and the J segment 0 bases; nucleotides outside the gene matches: 5. This CDR3 contains 15 residues. Germline V lookup: CDR1 SGHVS, CDR2 FNYEAQ. In DNA form, the CDR3 reads TGTGCCAGCAGCTCCAAACAGGGGATGAACACTGAAGCTTTCTTT. Protein sequence: CASSSKQGMNTEAFF.

This clonotype was counted at least ten times. The chain couples TRBV7-2 to TRBJ2-3; weak D call: TRBD1 (6 bases). V gave up 6 bases and J gave up 8 bases, with 15 bases separating them. Germline V CDR1 and CDR2: SGHTA, FQGNSA. The CDR3 runs to 13 residues. The CDR3 loop is CASRPGAGGTQYF. The CDR3 DNA follows: TGTGCCAGCAGGCCAGGGGCCGGCGGTACGCAGTATTTT.

This sequence joins TRBV20-1 and TRBJ2-4; 9 bases are shared with TRBD2. The V and J ends lost 5 bases and 8 bases, in that order; junction bases with no gene match: 16. The germline V gene encodes CDR1 DFQATT and CDR2 SNEGSKA (reference sequence). The CDR3 runs 16 residues. The CDR3 sequence is CSASYPRAGGGDIQYF. The CDR3 nucleotides read TGCAGTGCTTCCTACCCTCGGGCGGGAGGGGGTGACATTCAGTACTTC.

Concerning this clonotype itself: This may be a read error, as it is one base from a much larger clone. The V and J genes are TRBV3-1 and TRBJ2-1, with D perhaps TRBD2 (6 bases). The CDR3 consists of 11 residues. V lost 11 bases, J lost 9 bases, and 14 bases lay in between. Germline CDR1 and CDR2: LGHDT and YNNKEL (reference sequence). In DNA, the CDR3 is TGTGCCTCAACGGGGACTGGTGAGCAGTTCTTC. Translation: CASTGTGEQFF.